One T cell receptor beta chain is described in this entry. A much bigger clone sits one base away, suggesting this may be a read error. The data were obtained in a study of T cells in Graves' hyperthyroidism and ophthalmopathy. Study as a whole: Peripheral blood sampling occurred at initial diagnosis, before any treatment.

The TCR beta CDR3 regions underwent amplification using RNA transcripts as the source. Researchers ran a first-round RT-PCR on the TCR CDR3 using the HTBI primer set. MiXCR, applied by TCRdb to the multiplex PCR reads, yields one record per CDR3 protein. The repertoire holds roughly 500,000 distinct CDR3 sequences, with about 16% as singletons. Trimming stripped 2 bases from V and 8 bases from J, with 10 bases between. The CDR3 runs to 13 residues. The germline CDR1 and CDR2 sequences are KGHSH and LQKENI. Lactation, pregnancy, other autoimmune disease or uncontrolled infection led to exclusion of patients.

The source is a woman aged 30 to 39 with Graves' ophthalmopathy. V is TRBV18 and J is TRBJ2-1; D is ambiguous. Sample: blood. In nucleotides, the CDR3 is TGTGCCAGCTCACCATTAGCACGGGATGAGCAGTTCTTC. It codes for CASSPLARDEQFF.